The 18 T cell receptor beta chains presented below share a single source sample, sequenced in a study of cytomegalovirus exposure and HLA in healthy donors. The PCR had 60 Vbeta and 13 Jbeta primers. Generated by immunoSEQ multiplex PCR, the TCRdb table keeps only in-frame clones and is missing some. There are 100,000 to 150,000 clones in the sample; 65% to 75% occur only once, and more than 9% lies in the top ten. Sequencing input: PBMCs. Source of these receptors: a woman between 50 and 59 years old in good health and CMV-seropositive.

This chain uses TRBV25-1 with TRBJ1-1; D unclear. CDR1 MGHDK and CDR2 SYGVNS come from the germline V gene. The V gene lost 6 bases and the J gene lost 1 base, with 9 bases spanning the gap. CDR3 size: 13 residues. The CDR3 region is CASSHSGNTEAFF. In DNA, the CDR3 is TGTGCCAGCAGCCATTCAGGGAACACTGAAGCTTTCTTT.

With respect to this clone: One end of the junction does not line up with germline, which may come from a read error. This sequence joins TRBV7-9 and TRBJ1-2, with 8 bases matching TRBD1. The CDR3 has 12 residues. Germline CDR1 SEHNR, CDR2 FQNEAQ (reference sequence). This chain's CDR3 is CSSSFGQGGYTF. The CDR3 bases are TGTTCCAGCAGCTTTGGACAGGGAGGCTACACCTTC.

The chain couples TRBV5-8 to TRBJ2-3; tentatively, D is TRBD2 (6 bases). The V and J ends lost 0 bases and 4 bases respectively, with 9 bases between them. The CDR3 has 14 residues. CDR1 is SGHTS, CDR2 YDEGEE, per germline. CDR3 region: CASSLGEVADTQYF. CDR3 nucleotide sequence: TGTGCCAGCAGCTTGGGGGAGGTGGCAGATACGCAGTATTTT.

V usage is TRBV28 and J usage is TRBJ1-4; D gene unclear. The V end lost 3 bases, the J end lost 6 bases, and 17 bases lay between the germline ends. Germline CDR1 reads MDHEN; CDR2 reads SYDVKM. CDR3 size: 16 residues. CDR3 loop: CASSLGRVRRDEKLFF. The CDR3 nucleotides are TGTGCCAGCAGTTTGGGTCGCGTCAGGAGGGATGAAAAACTGTTTTTT.

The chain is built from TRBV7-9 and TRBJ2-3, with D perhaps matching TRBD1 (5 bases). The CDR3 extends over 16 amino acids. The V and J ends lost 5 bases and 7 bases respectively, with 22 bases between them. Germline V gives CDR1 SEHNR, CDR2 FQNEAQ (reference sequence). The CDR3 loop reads CASSPDGRATSYTQYF. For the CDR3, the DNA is TGTGCCAGCAGCCCGGACGGCAGGGCCACCTCTTATACGCAGTATTTT.

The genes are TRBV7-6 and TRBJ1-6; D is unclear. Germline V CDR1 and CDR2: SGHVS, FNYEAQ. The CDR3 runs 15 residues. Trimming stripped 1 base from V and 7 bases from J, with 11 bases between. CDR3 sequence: CASSLEEGNNSPLHF. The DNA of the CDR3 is TGTGCCAGCAGCTTAGAGGAGGGCAACAATTCACCCCTCCACTTT.

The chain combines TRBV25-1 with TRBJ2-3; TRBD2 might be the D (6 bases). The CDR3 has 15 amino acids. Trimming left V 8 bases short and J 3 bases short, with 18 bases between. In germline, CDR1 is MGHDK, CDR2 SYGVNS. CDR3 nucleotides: TGTGCCAGCGGAGACCCTCAGGAGGGAACAGATACGCAGTATTTT. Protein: CASGDPQEGTDTQYF.

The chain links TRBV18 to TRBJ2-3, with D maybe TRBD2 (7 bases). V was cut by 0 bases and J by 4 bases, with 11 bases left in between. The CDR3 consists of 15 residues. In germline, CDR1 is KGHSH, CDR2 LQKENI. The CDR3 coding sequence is TGTGCCAGCTCACCACCTAGGGGGGGGTCAGATACGCAGTATTTT. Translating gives CASSPPRGGSDTQYF.

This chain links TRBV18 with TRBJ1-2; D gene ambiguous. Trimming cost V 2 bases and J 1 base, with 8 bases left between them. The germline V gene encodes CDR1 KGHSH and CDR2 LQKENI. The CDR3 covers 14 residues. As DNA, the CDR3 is TGTGCCAGCTCACCAGCCACAGATAACTATGGCTACACCTTC. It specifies CASSPATDNYGYTF.

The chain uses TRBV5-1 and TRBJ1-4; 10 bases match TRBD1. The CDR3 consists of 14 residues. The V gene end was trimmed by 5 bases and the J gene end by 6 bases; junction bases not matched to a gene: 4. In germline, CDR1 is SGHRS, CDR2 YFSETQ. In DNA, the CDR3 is TGCGCCAGCAGAAGAGGGACAGGGGATGAAAAACTGTTTTTT. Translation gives CASRRGTGDEKLFF.

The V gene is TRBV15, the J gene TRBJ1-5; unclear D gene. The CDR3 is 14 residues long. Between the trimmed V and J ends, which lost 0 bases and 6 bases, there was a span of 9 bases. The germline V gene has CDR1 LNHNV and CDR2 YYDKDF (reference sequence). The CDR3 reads CATSRDSQSQPQHF. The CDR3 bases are TGTGCCACCAGCAGAGACAGTCAATCTCAGCCCCAGCATTTT. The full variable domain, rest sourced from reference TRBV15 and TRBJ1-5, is DAMVIQNPRYQVTQFGKPVTLSCSQTLNHNVMYWYQQKSSQAPKLLFHYYDKDFNNEADTPDNFQSRRPNTSFCFLDIRSPGLGDTAMYLCATSRDSQSQPQHFGDGTRLSIL.

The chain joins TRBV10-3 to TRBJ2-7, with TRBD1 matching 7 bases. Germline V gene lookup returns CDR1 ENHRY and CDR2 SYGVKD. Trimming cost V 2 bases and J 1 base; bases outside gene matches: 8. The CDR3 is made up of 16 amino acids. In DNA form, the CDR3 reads TGTGCCATCAGTGAGGGTCCGGGACAGAATTCCTACGAGCAGTACTTC. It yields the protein CAISEGPGQNSYEQYF.

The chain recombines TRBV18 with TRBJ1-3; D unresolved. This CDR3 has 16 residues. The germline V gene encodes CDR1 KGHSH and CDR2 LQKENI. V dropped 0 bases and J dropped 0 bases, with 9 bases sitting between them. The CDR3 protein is CASSPPRSTSGNTIYF. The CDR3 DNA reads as TGTGCCAGCTCACCACCGCGGAGTACCTCTGGAAACACCATATATTTT.

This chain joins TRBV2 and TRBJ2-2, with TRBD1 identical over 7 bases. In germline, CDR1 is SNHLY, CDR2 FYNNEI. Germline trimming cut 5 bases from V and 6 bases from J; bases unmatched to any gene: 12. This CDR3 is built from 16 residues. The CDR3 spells CASSLTGSPPSGELFF. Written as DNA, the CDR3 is TGTGCCAGCAGTCTGACAGGGTCCCCCCCCTCCGGGGAGCTGTTTTTT.

CDR3 bases: TGTGCCAGTTCGACTAGCGGGAGGGCGGATGAGCAGTTCTTC. Translated, it gives CASSTSGRADEQFF. The chain recombines TRBV9 with TRBJ2-1; 14 bases are a match to TRBD2. The length of the CDR3 is 14 residues. Trimming took 8 bases from V and 8 from J; bases not matched to a gene: 6. Germline assignment: CDR1 SGDLS and CDR2 YYNGEE.

CDR3 sequence: CASSRKELGPANEKLFF. For the CDR3, the DNA is TGCGCCAGCAGCCGAAAAGAGCTGGGGCCCGCTAATGAAAAACTGTTTTTT. This rearrangement joins TRBV4-3 to TRBJ1-4, with D possibly being TRBD1 (5 bases). V lost 4 bases to trimming and J lost 3 bases, with 18 bases between them. Germline V CDR1 and CDR2: LGHNA, YSLEER. This CDR3 is built from 17 residues.

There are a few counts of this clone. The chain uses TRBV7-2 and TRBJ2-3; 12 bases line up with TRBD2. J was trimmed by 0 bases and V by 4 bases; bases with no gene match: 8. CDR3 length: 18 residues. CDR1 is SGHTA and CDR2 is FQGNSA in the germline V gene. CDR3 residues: CASSSTSGGRRSTDTQYF. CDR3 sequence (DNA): TGTGCCAGCAGCTCGACTAGCGGGGGCCGTCGGAGCACAGATACGCAGTATTTT.

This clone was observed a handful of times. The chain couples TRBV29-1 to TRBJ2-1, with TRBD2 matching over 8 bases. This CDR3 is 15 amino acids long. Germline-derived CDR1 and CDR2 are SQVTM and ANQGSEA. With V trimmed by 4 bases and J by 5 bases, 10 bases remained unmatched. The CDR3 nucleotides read TGCAGCGTTGGTATCCCGAGCGGGGGAAACAATGAGCAGTTCTTC. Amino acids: CSVGIPSGGNNEQFF.